These T cell receptor beta chains were read from a single sample in a study of T cells in Graves' hyperthyroidism and ophthalmopathy. TCRdb re-called the multiplex PCR reads through MiXCR, storing one row per CDR3 protein. The sample shows approximately 300,000 distinct CDR3 sequences, roughly a fifth of them seen only once. The sequenced sample was blood. Receptors originate from a man over 45 with Graves' ophthalmopathy. The CDR3 runs from the conserved cysteine through the conserved F or W. Each record gives: clone size, CDR3 length, J gene, D gene, V gene, CDR3 protein, CDR3 DNA. A D gene is named only where the DNA matches it firmly. Clone size appears in some rows only: once, few, many, or a class for an expanded clone.

abundance: -; len: 14; j_gene: TRBJ1-2; d_gene: -; v_gene: TRBV5-4; CDR3aa: CASSLFTQQGGYTF; CDR3nt: TGTGCCAGCAGCTTGTTTACCCAACAAGGAGGCTACACCTTC
abundance: few; len: 16; j_gene: TRBJ1-4; d_gene: -; v_gene: TRBV5-1; CDR3aa: CASSRGAFGSNEKLFF; CDR3nt: TGCGCCAGCAGTCGGGGGGCCTTCGGGAGTAATGAAAAACTGTTTTTT
abundance: -; len: 15; j_gene: TRBJ2-3; d_gene: TRBD2; v_gene: TRBV12-3/TRBV12-4; CDR3aa: CASTKGTSGGDTQYF; CDR3nt: TGTGCCAGCACCAAAGGGACTAGCGGGGGAGATACGCAGTATTTT
abundance: -; len: 14; j_gene: TRBJ1-2; d_gene: -; v_gene: TRBV29-1; CDR3aa: CSVEGVRAPGGYTF; CDR3nt: TGCAGCGTTGAAGGGGTCAGGGCCCCGGGTGGCTACACCTTC
abundance: many; len: 13; j_gene: TRBJ1-6; d_gene: TRBD1; v_gene: TRBV11-2; CDR3aa: CASSRTGVSPLHF; CDR3nt: TGTGCCAGCAGCAGGACAGGGGTCTCACCCCTCCACTTT
abundance: few; len: 12; j_gene: TRBJ2-3; d_gene: -; v_gene: TRBV12-3/TRBV12-4; CDR3aa: CASSLRGNTQYF; CDR3nt: TGTGCCAGCAGTTTAAGGGGGAATACGCAGTATTTT
abundance: many; len: 18; j_gene: TRBJ1-5; d_gene: TRBD1; v_gene: TRBV12-3/TRBV12-4; CDR3aa: CASSLAGQGGYGNQPQHF; CDR3nt: TGTGCCAGCAGTTTAGCGGGACAGGGGGGATACGGCAATCAGCCCCAGCATTTT
abundance: -; len: 13; j_gene: TRBJ2-7; d_gene: -; v_gene: TRBV28; CDR3aa: CASRDRLSYEQYF; CDR3nt: TGTGCCAGCAGGGACCGACTCTCCTACGAGCAGTACTTC
abundance: -; len: 14; j_gene: TRBJ2-1; d_gene: TRBD2; v_gene: TRBV6-1; CDR3aa: CASSPSGSSREQFF; CDR3nt: TGTGCCAGCAGTCCTAGCGGGAGCTCACGTGAGCAGTTCTTC
abundance: many; len: 15; j_gene: TRBJ1-5; d_gene: -; v_gene: TRBV6-1; CDR3aa: CASSEAGGGNQPQHF; CDR3nt: TGTGCCAGCAGTGAAGCGGGGGGTGGGAATCAGCCCCAGCATTTT
abundance: few; len: 14; j_gene: TRBJ2-5; d_gene: -; v_gene: TRBV15; CDR3aa: CATSRGPTSETQYF; CDR3nt: TGTGCCACCAGCAGAGGACCGACTTCGGAGACCCAGTACTTC
abundance: few; len: 12; j_gene: TRBJ1-2; d_gene: TRBD1; v_gene: TRBV12-3/TRBV12-4; CDR3aa: CATSGGDYGYTF; CDR3nt: TGTGCCACCTCAGGGGGGGACTATGGCTACACCTTC
abundance: many; len: 17; j_gene: TRBJ2-1; d_gene: -; v_gene: TRBV20-1; CDR3aa: CSAFPGPRGVPYNEQFF; CDR3nt: TGCAGCGCTTTTCCGGGACCCAGGGGAGTACCGTACAATGAGCAGTTCTTC
abundance: many; len: 17; j_gene: TRBJ2-5; d_gene: TRBD2; v_gene: TRBV20-1; CDR3aa: CSARALLAGGRRETQYF; CDR3nt: TGCAGTGCTAGAGCCCTCCTAGCGGGAGGGCGTAGGGAGACCCAGTACTTC
abundance: many; len: 13; j_gene: TRBJ1-2; d_gene: -; v_gene: TRBV5-1; CDR3aa: CASSLDTGYGYTF; CDR3nt: TGCGCCAGCAGCTTGGATACAGGCTATGGCTACACCTTC
abundance: many; len: 15; j_gene: TRBJ2-5; d_gene: TRBD1; v_gene: TRBV12-3/TRBV12-4; CDR3aa: CASSSDRVSLETQYF; CDR3nt: TGTGCCAGCAGTTCGGACAGGGTGAGCTTAGAGACCCAGTACTTC
abundance: many; len: 14; j_gene: TRBJ1-1; d_gene: -; v_gene: TRBV30; CDR3aa: CAWSASGIFTEAFF; CDR3nt: TGTGCCTGGAGTGCGTCAGGCATCTTTACTGAAGCTTTCTTT
abundance: many; len: 14; j_gene: TRBJ1-1; d_gene: -; v_gene: TRBV5-5; CDR3aa: CASSLAGMNTEAFF; CDR3nt: TGTGCCAGCAGCTTGGCAGGTATGAACACTGAAGCTTTCTTT
abundance: -; len: 15; j_gene: TRBJ2-6; d_gene: TRBD1; v_gene: TRBV12-3/TRBV12-4; CDR3aa: CASRPTGARANVLTF; CDR3nt: TGTGCCAGCAGGCCGACAGGGGCCAGGGCCAACGTCCTGACTTTC
abundance: -; len: 14; j_gene: TRBJ2-7; d_gene: TRBD1; v_gene: TRBV20-1; CDR3aa: CSAEAGTGSYEQYF; CDR3nt: TGCAGTGCAGAAGCCGGGACAGGCTCGTACGAGCAGTACTTC
abundance: -; len: 15; j_gene: TRBJ1-1; d_gene: -; v_gene: TRBV19; CDR3aa: CASDPGSGTLTEAFF; CDR3nt: TGTGCCAGTGATCCGGGCTCTGGTACCCTCACTGAAGCTTTCTTT
abundance: many; len: 16; j_gene: TRBJ2-7; d_gene: TRBD1; v_gene: TRBV6-2/TRBV6-3; CDR3aa: CASSSPGQGASYEQYF; CDR3nt: TGTGCCAGCAGTTCGCCGGGACAGGGGGCATCCTACGAGCAGTACTTC
abundance: few; len: 14; j_gene: TRBJ2-7; d_gene: TRBD2; v_gene: TRBV28; CDR3aa: CASSLAGVRNEQYF; CDR3nt: TGTGCCAGCAGTTTAGCGGGAGTTAGGAACGAGCAGTACTTC
abundance: -; len: 13; j_gene: TRBJ2-2; d_gene: -; v_gene: TRBV24-1; CDR3aa: CATSQGTTGELFF; CDR3nt: TGTGCCACCAGTCAGGGGACCACCGGGGAGCTGTTTTTT
abundance: -; len: 15; j_gene: TRBJ2-5; d_gene: -; v_gene: TRBV5-1; CDR3aa: CASSLAGSLGETQYF; CDR3nt: TGCGCCAGCAGCTTGGCTGGTAGCCTCGGAGAGACCCAGTACTTC
abundance: many; len: 13; j_gene: TRBJ2-5; d_gene: -; v_gene: TRBV7-2; CDR3aa: CASNPGAKETQYF; CDR3nt: TGTGCCAGCAACCCTGGGGCTAAAGAGACCCAGTACTTC
abundance: -; len: 15; j_gene: TRBJ2-7; d_gene: -; v_gene: TRBV7-8; CDR3aa: CASSLLAANSYEQYF; CDR3nt: TGTGCCAGCAGCTTATTAGCGGCAAACTCCTACGAGCAGTACTTC
abundance: -; len: 15; j_gene: TRBJ2-1; d_gene: -; v_gene: TRBV19; CDR3aa: CASSIGGTHYNEQFF; CDR3nt: TGTGCCAGTAGTATAGGGGGGACCCATTACAATGAGCAGTTCTTC
abundance: few; len: 16; j_gene: TRBJ2-1; d_gene: -; v_gene: TRBV28; CDR3aa: CASSLTAAYTRNEQFF; CDR3nt: TGTGCCAGCAGCCTCACGGCGGCCTACACTCGGAATGAGCAGTTCTTC